This is a list of T cell receptor beta chains from one sample in a study of control samples from healthy donors and cancer patients. Profiling relied on immunoSEQ multiplex PCR, and the TCRdb table lists in-frame clones only, not all of them. This table has over 70,000 clones, around 90% appearing once. The sample taken for sequencing was blood. The source of these receptors is a woman aged 60-75 years in good health. CDR3s include the opening cysteine and the closing phenylalanine or tryptophan. D genes are given only for firm matches. Clone size is given for some rows only: seen once, a few or many times, or a class if the clone is expanded.

d_gene,j_gene,len,abundance,v_gene,CDR3aa,CDR3nt
NA,TRBJ1-2,15,NA,TRBV7-2,CASRQAAPTNYGYTF,TGTGCCAGCCGCCAGGCAGCCCCAACTAACTATGGCTACACCTTC
NA,TRBJ1-2,14,NA,TRBV19,CASSISEEIYGYTF,TGTGCCAGTAGTATAAGTGAAGAAATCTATGGCTACACCTTC
TRBD2,TRBJ2-1,17,NA,TRBV7-2,CASSLNLAGGTYNEQFF,TGTGCCAGCAGCTTAAACCTGGCGGGAGGCACCTACAATGAGCAGTTCTTC
NA,TRBJ2-5,11,NA,TRBV20-1,CSARELGTQYF,TGCAGTGCTAGAGAGCTGGGGACCCAGTACTTC
NA,TRBJ1-5,13,NA,TRBV30,CAWSLTDNQPQHF,TGTGCCTGGAGTTTGACAGATAATCAGCCCCAGCATTTT
TRBD2,TRBJ2-1,18,NA,TRBV27,CASSLSGLAESSYNEQFF,TGTGCCAGCAGTTTATCGGGACTAGCGGAAAGCTCCTACAATGAGCAGTTCTTC
NA,TRBJ1-6,16,NA,TRBV5-6,CASSLSRRSYNSPLHF,TGTGCCAGCAGCTTGAGCAGGCGCTCCTATAATTCACCCCTCCACTTT
TRBD1,TRBJ1-1,14,NA,TRBV28,CASTTSGGLTEAFF,TGTGCCAGCACTACTTCAGGGGGCCTTACTGAAGCTTTCTTT
TRBD1,TRBJ2-3,14,NA,TRBV7-2,CASSYDRGRDTQYF,TGTGCCAGCAGCTATGACAGGGGAAGAGATACGCAGTATTTT
NA,TRBJ1-2,15,NA,TRBV2,CASSSNTGALSGYTF,TGTGCCAGCAGCTCCAATACCGGAGCCCTCTCTGGCTACACCTTC
TRBD1,TRBJ1-2,15,NA,TRBV24-1,CATSDSRTGNYGYTF,TGTGCCACCAGTGATTCCCGGACAGGGAACTATGGCTACACCTTC
NA,TRBJ1-2,13,NA,TRBV6-2/TRBV6-3,CASSYRENYGYTF,TGTGCCAGCAGTTACAGGGAAAACTATGGCTACACCTTC
NA,TRBJ2-2,12,NA,TRBV7-2,CASSSGAGELFF,TGTGCCAGCAGCTCGGGGGCGGGGGAGCTGTTTTTT
NA,TRBJ1-4,14,NA,TRBV29-1,CSVALGGGDEKLFF,TGCAGCGTTGCCTTGGGGGGAGGGGATGAAAAACTGTTTTTT
NA,TRBJ1-5,13,NA,TRBV6-2/TRBV6-3,CASSLIGDQPQHF,TGTGCCAGCAGTTTAATCGGGGATCAGCCCCAGCATTTT
NA,TRBJ1-1,12,NA,TRBV12-3/TRBV12-4,CASSFTGTEAFF,TGTGCCAGCAGTTTTACCGGCACTGAAGCTTTCTTT
NA,TRBJ2-5,16,once,TRBV7-6,CASSPTRAPYQETQYF,TGTGCCAGCAGCCCCACCCGCGCCCCGTATCAAGAGACCCAGTACTTC
NA,TRBJ1-6,16,NA,TRBV9,CASSDGTAIYNSPLHF,TGTGCCAGCAGCGACGGGACCGCTATCTATAATTCACCCCTCCACTTT
TRBD1,TRBJ2-3,14,NA,TRBV19,CASSYRTGAYTQYF,TGTGCCAGTAGTTACCGGACAGGGGCCTATACGCAGTATTTT
NA,TRBJ2-1,16,large,TRBV7-9,CASSLGFGTLHNEQFF,TGTGCCAGCAGCTTAGGATTCGGGACACTCCACAATGAGCAGTTCTTC
TRBD1,TRBJ2-3,15,once,TRBV7-2,CASSLRTGRTDTQYF,TGTGCCAGCAGCCTCCGGACAGGGCGCACAGATACGCAGTATTTT
NA,TRBJ1-1,13,once,TRBV18,CASSPAGDTEAFF,TGTGCCAGCTCACCAGCGGGGGACACTGAAGCTTTCTTT
TRBD2,TRBJ2-1,15,NA,TRBV4-2,CASSQIGTTVNEQFF,TGTGCCAGCAGCCAAATCGGGACTACGGTAAATGAGCAGTTCTTC
NA,TRBJ1-3,12,NA,TRBV2,CASSEGGNTIYF,TGTGCCAGCAGTGAGGGGGGAAACACCATATATTTT
TRBD2,TRBJ2-3,13,NA,TRBV10-3,CAIGGRVGDTQYF,TGTGCCATCGGGGGGAGGGTCGGCGATACGCAGTATTTT
NA,TRBJ2-2,13,NA,TRBV12-3/TRBV12-4,CASSPGPSGELFF,TGTGCCAGCAGTCCCGGACCTTCCGGGGAGCTGTTTTTT
TRBD1,TRBJ1-2,14,NA,TRBV28,CASSLRTGHYGYTF,TGTGCCAGCAGTTTACGGACAGGGCACTATGGCTACACCTTC
NA,TRBJ1-5,14,NA,TRBV9,CASSVGSGERPQHF,TGTGCCAGCAGCGTAGGTTCAGGGGAGAGGCCCCAGCATTTT
TRBD1,TRBJ1-3,15,NA,TRBV4-2,CASSPQGATGNTIYF,TGTGCCAGCAGCCCCCAGGGGGCGACTGGAAACACCATATATTTT
NA,TRBJ2-7,13,once,TRBV2,CASRTTIIYEQYF,TGTGCCAGCAGGACAACCATTATCTACGAGCAGTACTTC
NA,TRBJ2-1,15,NA,TRBV7-9,CASSVGTNSYNEQFF,TGTGCCAGCAGCGTCGGGACGAACTCCTACAATGAGCAGTTCTTC
NA,TRBJ1-1,15,NA,TRBV5-1,CASSLLGQSNTEAFF,TGCGCCAGCAGCTTATTGGGACAATCGAACACTGAAGCTTTCTTT
NA,TRBJ1-2,14,NA,TRBV5-1,CASSSNYRSDGYTF,TGCGCCAGCAGCAGCAATTACAGATCGGATGGCTACACCTTC
TRBD2,TRBJ2-2,18,NA,TRBV7-9,CASSRIKAGAEKTGELFF,TGTGCCAGCAGCCGTATCAAAGCGGGAGCGGAAAAAACCGGGGAGCTGTTTTTT
NA,TRBJ2-5,15,NA,TRBV11-3,CASSLVPGGLQTQYF,TGTGCCAGCAGCTTAGTGCCGGGGGGCCTGCAGACCCAGTACTTC